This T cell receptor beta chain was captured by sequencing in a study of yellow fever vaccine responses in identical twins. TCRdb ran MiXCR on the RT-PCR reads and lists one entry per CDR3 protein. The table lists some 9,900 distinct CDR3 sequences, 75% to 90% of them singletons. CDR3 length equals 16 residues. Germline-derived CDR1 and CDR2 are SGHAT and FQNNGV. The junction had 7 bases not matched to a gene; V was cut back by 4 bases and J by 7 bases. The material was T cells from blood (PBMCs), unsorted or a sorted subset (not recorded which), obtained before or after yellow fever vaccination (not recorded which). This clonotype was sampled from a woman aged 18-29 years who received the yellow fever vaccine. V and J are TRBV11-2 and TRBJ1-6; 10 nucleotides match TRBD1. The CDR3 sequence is CASSSRDRGYNSPLHF. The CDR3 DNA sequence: TGTGCCAGCAGCTCGAGGGACAGGGGCTACAATTCACCCCTCCACTTT.